These 5 T cell receptor beta chains came from one sample sequenced in a study of blood T cell repertoires in COVID-19. Generated by immunoSEQ multiplex PCR, the TCRdb table keeps only in-frame clones and is missing some. The repertoire holds about 200,000 clones, roughly four fifths seen once, with 12% in the top ten. Sequences were obtained from PBMCs or T cells enriched from blood (not recorded which). The receptors derive from a man aged 40-55 years who had recovered from COVID-19.

V usage is TRBV4-3 and J usage is TRBJ1-4, with D possibly being TRBD1 (5 bases). This CDR3 spans 16 amino acids. Germline CDR1 reads LGHNA; CDR2 reads YSLEER. Trimming took off 4 bases at V and 1 base at J, with 13 bases between the two ends. The CDR3 DNA is TGCGCCAGCAGCCCGGACAACTTCCTAACTAATGAAAAACTGTTTTTT. It codes for CASSPDNFLTNEKLFF.

This clone was counted once. This rearrangement joins TRBV27 to TRBJ2-7, with D unresolved. CDR3 size: 13 residues. The germline gives CDR1 MNHEY, CDR2 SMNVEV (reference sequence). The V gene lost 4 bases and the J gene lost 1 base, with 8 bases spanning the gap. As DNA, the CDR3 is TGTGCCAGCAGTTCCGAGACATCCTACGAGCAGTACTTC. It encodes CASSSETSYEQYF.

The V gene is TRBV6-2 or TRBV6-3, the J gene TRBJ2-7; TRBD2 is a possible D gene (6 bases). CDR1 is MNHEY and CDR2 is SVGEGT in the germline V gene. The ends were cut back, 0 bases at V and 0 bases at J, with 6 bases in the middle. This CDR3 region has 14 residues. CDR3 loop: CASSYSTSSYEQYV. The CDR3 region has the DNA TGTGCCAGCAGTTACTCGACTAGCTCCTACGAGCAGTACGTC.

The genes are TRBV7-3 and TRBJ2-2, with 7 positions matching TRBD2. Germline CDR1 is SGHTA and CDR2 is FQGTGA. Trimming cost V 2 bases and J 1 base; bases outside gene matches: 10. CDR3 length: 18 residues. In nucleotides, the CDR3 is TGTGCCAGCAGCTTATCCGGATCCAGCGGGATGAACACCGGGGAGCTGTTTTTT. Protein product: CASSLSGSSGMNTGELFF.

The chain links TRBV28 to TRBJ1-4, with 10 positions matching TRBD1. CDR1 MDHEN and CDR2 SYDVKM come from the germline V gene. The CDR3 length is 17 residues. V shed 8 bases, J shed 0 bases, and the junction held 9 bases outside the gene matches. The DNA for the CDR3 is TGTGCCAGCCGGAGACAGGGGGCACAAGCAACTAATGAAAAACTGTTTTTT. Its translation is CASRRQGAQATNEKLFF.